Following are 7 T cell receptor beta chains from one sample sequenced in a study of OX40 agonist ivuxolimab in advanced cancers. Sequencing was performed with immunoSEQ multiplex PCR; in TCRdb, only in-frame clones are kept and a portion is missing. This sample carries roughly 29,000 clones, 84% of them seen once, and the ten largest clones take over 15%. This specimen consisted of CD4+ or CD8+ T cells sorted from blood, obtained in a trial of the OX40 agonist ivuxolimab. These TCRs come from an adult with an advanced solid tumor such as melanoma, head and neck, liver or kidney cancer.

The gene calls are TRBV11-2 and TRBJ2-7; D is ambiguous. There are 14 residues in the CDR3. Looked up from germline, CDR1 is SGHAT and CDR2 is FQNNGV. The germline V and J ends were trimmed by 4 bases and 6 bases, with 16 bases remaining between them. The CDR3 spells CASSSTFKGSEQYF. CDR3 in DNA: TGTGCCAGCAGCTCAACCTTTAAGGGCTCCGAGCAGTACTTC.

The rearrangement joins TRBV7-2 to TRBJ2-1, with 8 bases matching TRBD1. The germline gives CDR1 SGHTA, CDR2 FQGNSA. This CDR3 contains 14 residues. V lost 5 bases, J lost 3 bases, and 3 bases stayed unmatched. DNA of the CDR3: TGTGCCAGCAGCACCGGGACAGGCTACAATGAGCAGTTCTTC. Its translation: CASSTGTGYNEQFF.

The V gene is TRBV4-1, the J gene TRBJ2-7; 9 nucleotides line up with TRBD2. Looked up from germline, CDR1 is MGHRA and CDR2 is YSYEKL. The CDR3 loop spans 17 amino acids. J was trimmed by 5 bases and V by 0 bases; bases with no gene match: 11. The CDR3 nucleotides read TGCGCCAGCAGCCAAGACCCAATTAGCGGGAGTAACGACGAGCAGTACTTC. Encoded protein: CASSQDPISGSNDEQYF.

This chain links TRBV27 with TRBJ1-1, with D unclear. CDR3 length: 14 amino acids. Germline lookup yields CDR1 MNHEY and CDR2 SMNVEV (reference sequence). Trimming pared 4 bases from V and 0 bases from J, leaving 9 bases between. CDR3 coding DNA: TGTGCCAGCAGTTCTGACCCGATGAACACTGAAGCTTTCTTT. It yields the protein CASSSDPMNTEAFF.

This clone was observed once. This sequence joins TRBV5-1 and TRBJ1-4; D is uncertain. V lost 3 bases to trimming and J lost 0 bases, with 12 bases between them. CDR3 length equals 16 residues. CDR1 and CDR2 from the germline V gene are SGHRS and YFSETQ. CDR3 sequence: CASSSAKASTNEKLFF. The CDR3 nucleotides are TGCGCCAGCAGCTCCGCGAAAGCATCAACTAATGAAAAACTGTTTTTT.

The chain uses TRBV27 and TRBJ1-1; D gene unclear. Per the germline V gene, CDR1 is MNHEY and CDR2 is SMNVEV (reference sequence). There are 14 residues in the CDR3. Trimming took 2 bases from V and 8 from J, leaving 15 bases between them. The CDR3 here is CASSLEHAGGEAFF. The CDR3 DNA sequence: TGTGCCAGCAGTTTAGAACATGCAGGCGGAGAAGCTTTCTTT.

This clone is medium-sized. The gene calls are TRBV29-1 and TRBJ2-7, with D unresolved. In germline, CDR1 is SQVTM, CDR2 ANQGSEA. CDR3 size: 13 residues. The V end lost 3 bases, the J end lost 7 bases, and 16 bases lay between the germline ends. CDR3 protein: CSVEVGSAWEQYF. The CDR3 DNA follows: TGCAGCGTTGAGGTCGGGTCGGCATGGGAGCAGTACTTC.